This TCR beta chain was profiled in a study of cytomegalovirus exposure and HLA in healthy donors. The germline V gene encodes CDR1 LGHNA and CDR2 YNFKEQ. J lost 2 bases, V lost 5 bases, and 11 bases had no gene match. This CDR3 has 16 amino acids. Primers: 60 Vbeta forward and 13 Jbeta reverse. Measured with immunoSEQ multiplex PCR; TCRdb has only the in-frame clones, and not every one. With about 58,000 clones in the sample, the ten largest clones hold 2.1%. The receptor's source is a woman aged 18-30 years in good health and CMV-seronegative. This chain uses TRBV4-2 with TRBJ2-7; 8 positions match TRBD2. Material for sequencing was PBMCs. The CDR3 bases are TGTGCCAGCAGCTTGACGTATCGGACTAGCACCTACGAGCAGTACTTC. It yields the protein CASSLTYRTSTYEQYF.